The 2 T cell receptor beta chains listed next were all sequenced from one sample in a study of T cells in Graves' hyperthyroidism and ophthalmopathy. Template material for amplifying TCR beta CDR3 regions consisted of RNA transcripts. First-round RT-PCR of the TCR CDR3 relied on the HTBI primer set. TCRdb reanalysed the multiplex PCR reads using MiXCR and keeps one entry per CDR3 protein. The profile shows some 570,000 distinct CDR3 sequences, 17% of them singletons. The sample was blood. The receptors were sampled from a woman younger than 35 with Graves' ophthalmopathy.

This clonotype was seen repeatedly, ten times or more. V is TRBV2 and J is TRBJ2-7, with D possibly matching TRBD1 (6 bases). Trimming removed 7 bases at V and 9 bases at J, with 25 bases between. CDR1 and CDR2 from the germline V gene are SNHLY and FYNNEI. This CDR3 is built from 15 residues. The CDR3 is CASTGAQQGPVGQYF. CDR3 in DNA: TGTGCCAGCACAGGGGCCCAACAGGGCCCCGTTGGGCAGTACTTC.

This clonotype has ten or more counts. The chain links TRBV18 to TRBJ1-2; possibly TRBD1 for D (5 bases). The CDR3 runs to 13 residues. Per germline, CDR1 KGHSH and CDR2 LQKENI. Trimming took off 3 bases at V and 3 bases at J, with 8 bases between the two ends. CDR3 bases: TGTGCCAGCTCACCGTCCAGGGACTATGGCTACACCTTC. This codes for CASSPSRDYGYTF.